One and the same sample provided the 8 T cell receptor beta chains below, sequenced in a study of radiotherapy plus CTLA-4 blockade in lung cancer. Profiling relied on immunoSEQ multiplex PCR, and the TCRdb table lists in-frame clones only, not all of them. The sample consists of about 80,000 clones, under 80% of them appearing once. This specimen was peripheral blood, taken from a patient treated with radiotherapy plus ipilimumab. These receptors were obtained from a human donor with non-small cell lung cancer whose response to radiotherapy plus ipilimumab could not be evaluated. Some clones in this sample may be carry-over from other donors' samples.

The genes are TRBV28 and TRBJ2-7; perhaps TRBD1 as D (5 bases). Trimming took 6 bases from V and 5 from J, leaving 20 bases between them. The CDR3 length is 15 residues. The germline V gene encodes CDR1 MDHEN and CDR2 SYDVKM. DNA of the CDR3: TGTGCCAGCAGCCGGGCAGGAGTGGGGCTCCACGAGCAGTACTTC. Protein sequence: CASSRAGVGLHEQYF.

This clone showed up just a few times. This chain uses TRBV19 with TRBJ1-1; TRBD1 might be the D (6 bases). The CDR3 is 12 residues long. V lost 4 bases to trimming and J lost 4 bases, with 7 bases between them. Germline lookup yields CDR1 LNHDA and CDR2 SQIVND (reference sequence). The CDR3 DNA sequence: TGTGCCAGTAGTACAGGGGCCACTGAAGCTTTCTTT. This translates into CASSTGATEAFF.

DNA for the CDR3: TGTGCCAGCAGCTTACGGTTTAGCGAGCAGTACTTC. Its translation: CASSLRFSEQYF. V and J are TRBV11-2 and TRBJ2-7; the D is unclear. The CDR3 sequence is 12 residues long. In germline, CDR1 is SGHAT, CDR2 FQNNGV. The V end was cut by 2 bases, the J end by 6 bases, with 8 bases between.

The count of this clone is one. The V and J genes are TRBV5-1 and TRBJ2-3; 8 positions agree with TRBD1. V lost 0 bases, J lost 1 base, and 4 bases stayed unmatched. This CDR3 has 16 residues. Germline V gene lookup returns CDR1 SGHRS and CDR2 YFSETQ. CDR3 protein: CASSLGDRPRTDTQYF. The CDR3 DNA reads as TGCGCCAGCAGCTTGGGGGACAGGCCCCGCACAGATACGCAGTATTTT.

The chain carries TRBV5-4 and TRBJ2-7; 9 nucleotides line up with TRBD1. The germline gives CDR1 SGHNT, CDR2 YYREEE (reference sequence). Trimming at V came to 5 bases and at J to 2 bases, leaving 5 bases not matched to a gene. The CDR3 has 14 residues. The CDR3 sequence is CASSPGQGAYEQYF. The CDR3 DNA follows: TGTGCCAGCAGTCCGGGACAGGGAGCCTACGAGCAGTACTTC.

CDR3 sequence: CASSQEWGGREPQHF. CDR3 sequence (DNA): TGCGCCAGCAGCCAAGAATGGGGAGGGCGGGAGCCCCAGCATTTT. This rearrangement joins TRBV4-1 to TRBJ1-5; the D is unclear. The CDR3 runs to 15 residues. CDR1 and CDR2 (germline): MGHRA, YSYEKL. Trimming left V 0 bases short and J 8 bases short, with 14 bases between.

This rearrangement joins TRBV21-1 to TRBJ1-6; TRBD1 is the table's D call and was not checked against the DNA. TRBV21-1 is reported as a pseudogene. CDR3 length: 18 amino acids. Here the CDR3 reads CASSTHRRGRVYNSPLHF. CDR3 sequence (DNA): TGTGCCAGCAGCACTCACCGCAGGGGGCGCGTTTATAATTCACCCCTCCACTTT.

This clone was detected only a few times. The chain is built from TRBV5-8 and TRBJ2-4, with TRBD1 matching 8 bases. V trimming: 4 bases; J trimming: 1 base; junction bases outside the gene matches: 4. Looked up from germline, CDR1 is SGHTS and CDR2 is YDEGEE. The CDR3 contains 15 residues. CDR3 in DNA: TGTGCCAGCAGCGGACAGGGCTGGGCCAAAAACATTCAGTACTTC. The encoded protein is CASSGQGWAKNIQYF.